Below, one TCR beta chain is given with its context. These data originate in a study of cytomegalovirus exposure and HLA in healthy donors. Sequencing was performed with immunoSEQ multiplex PCR; in TCRdb, only in-frame clones are kept and a portion is missing. The table has about 140,000 clones, around 90% seen once. V shed 1 base and J 9 bases; nucleotides not matched to a gene: 7. This CDR3 comprises 15 residues. CDR1 and CDR2 (germline): SGHTA, FQGNSA. This chain links TRBV7-2 with TRBJ2-2, with 8 positions matching TRBD1. Sequenced material: PBMCs. The receptor comes from a woman under 30 in good health and CMV-seropositive. The CDR3 DNA sequence: TGTGCCAGCAGCTTAGATTCAGGGGGCGGGAGGGAGCTGTTTTTT. Encoded protein: CASSLDSGGGRELFF.